This TCR beta chain was retrieved from a study of blood T cells in healthy people across ages. For every donor, a draw yielded around 10 milliliters of peripheral blood. Findings and caveats of the study: Naive and antigen-experienced cells were not separated, limiting conclusive comparison.

The CDR3 is 14 residues long. Per the germline V gene, CDR1 is SGDLS and CDR2 is YYNGEE. Trimming stripped 0 bases from V and 2 bases from J, with 6 bases between. The authors ran a second PCR of roughly 7 to 11 cycles using a sample-barcoded 5' primer and a J-beta primer mix. Any given sample supplied a minimum of 3 million CDR3-containing paired-end reads. A single record per CDR3 protein comes from TCRdb applying MiXCR to the 5' RACE reads. This sample yields roughly 1,500,000 distinct CDR3 sequences, of which 42% are seen a single time; under 8% belongs to the top ten. Remarks on this clonotype: The antigen is undetermined.

This TCR was sampled from a woman younger than 30 in good health. The V call is TRBV9, the J call TRBJ1-3; D uncertain. Sequencing used blood. The CDR3 DNA reads as TGTGCCAGCAGCGTAGAAAGGGCTGGAAACACCATATATTTT. It is translated as CASSVERAGNTIYF. Combining the CDR3 with reference TRBV9 and TRBJ1-3 gives the whole variable domain DSGVTQTPKHLITATGQRVTLRCSPRSGDLSVYWYQQSLDQGLQFLIQYYNGEERAKGNILERFSAQQFPDLHSELNLSSLELGDSALYFCASSVERAGNTIYFGEGSWLTVV.